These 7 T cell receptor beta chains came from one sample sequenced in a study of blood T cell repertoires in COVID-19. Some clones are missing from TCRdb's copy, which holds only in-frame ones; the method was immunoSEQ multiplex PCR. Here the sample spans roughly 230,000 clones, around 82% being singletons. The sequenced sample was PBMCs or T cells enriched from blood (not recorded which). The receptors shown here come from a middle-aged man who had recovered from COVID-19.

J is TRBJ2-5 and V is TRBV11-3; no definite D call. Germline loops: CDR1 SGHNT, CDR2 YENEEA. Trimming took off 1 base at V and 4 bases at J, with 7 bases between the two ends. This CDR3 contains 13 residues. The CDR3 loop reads CASSLGQLETQYF. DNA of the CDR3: TGTGCCAGCAGCTTAGGGCAGTTAGAGACCCAGTACTTC.

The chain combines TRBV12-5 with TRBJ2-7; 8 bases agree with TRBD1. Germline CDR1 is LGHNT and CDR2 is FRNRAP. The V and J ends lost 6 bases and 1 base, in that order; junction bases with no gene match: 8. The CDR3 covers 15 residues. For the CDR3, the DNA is TGTGCTAGTGGCCCCCGAACAGGGGGTTCCTACGAGCAGTACTTC. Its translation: CASGPRTGGSYEQYF.

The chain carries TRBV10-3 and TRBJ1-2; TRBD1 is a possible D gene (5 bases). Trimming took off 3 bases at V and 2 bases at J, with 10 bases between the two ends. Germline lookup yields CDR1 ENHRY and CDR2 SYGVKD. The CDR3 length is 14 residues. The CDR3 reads CAISDVTENYGYTF. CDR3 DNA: TGTGCCATCAGTGATGTGACAGAAAACTATGGCTACACCTTC.

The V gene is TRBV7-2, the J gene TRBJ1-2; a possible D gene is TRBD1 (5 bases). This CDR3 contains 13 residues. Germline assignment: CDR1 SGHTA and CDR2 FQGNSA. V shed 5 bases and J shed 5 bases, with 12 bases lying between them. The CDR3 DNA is TGTGCCAGCAGCCCAGGGAGGAGGTATGGCTACACCTTC. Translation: CASSPGRRYGYTF.

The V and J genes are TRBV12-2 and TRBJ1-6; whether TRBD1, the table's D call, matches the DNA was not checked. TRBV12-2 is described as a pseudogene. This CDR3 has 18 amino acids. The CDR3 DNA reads TGTGCAAGTCGCTTAGCGGAAGGGGGAGAATCCTATAATTCACCCCTCCACTTT. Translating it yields CASRLAEGGESYNSPLHF.

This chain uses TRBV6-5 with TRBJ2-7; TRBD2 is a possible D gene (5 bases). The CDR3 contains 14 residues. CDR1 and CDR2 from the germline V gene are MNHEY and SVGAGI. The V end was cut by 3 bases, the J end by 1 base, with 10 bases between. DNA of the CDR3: TGTGCCAGCAGTTATGAGGGATCTTCCTACGAGCAGTACTTC. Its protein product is CASSYEGSSYEQYF.

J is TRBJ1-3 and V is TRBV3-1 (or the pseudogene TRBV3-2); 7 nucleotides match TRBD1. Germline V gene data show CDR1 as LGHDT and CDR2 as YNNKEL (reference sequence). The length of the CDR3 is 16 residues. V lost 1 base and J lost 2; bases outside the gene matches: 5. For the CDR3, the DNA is TGTGCCAGCAGCCAAGGAGGGACAGCCGCTGGAAACACCATATATTTT. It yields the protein CASSQGGTAAGNTIYF.